One T cell receptor (beta chain) is described in this entry. Antigen specificity is unknown. The V gene's germline CDR1 is SGHNT and CDR2 YYREEE (reference sequence). CDR3 length: 16 amino acids. Trimming left V 5 bases short and J 0 bases short, with 17 bases between. This entry comes from a study of T cell repertoires in cytomegalovirus infection. MiXCR, run by TCRdb on the reads, gives a single entry per CDR3 protein. This sample has roughly 120,000 distinct CDR3 sequences; over 30% occur once, and the top ten carry 41%. Sequenced material: CD8+ T cells from cultured PBMCs, taken from culture after CMV antigen stimulation. V is TRBV5-4 and J is TRBJ1-2; D gene ambiguous. This TCR was sampled from a human donor in good health (CMV status not recorded). Some clones in this sample may be carry-over from other donors' samples. The CDR3 coding sequence is TGTGCCAGCAGACCCCTCATGGGTCAGACTAACTATGGCTACACCTTC. The encoded protein is CASRPLMGQTNYGYTF. Full variable domain (missing parts from reference TRBV5-4 and TRBJ1-2): ETGVTQSPTHLIKTRGQQVTLRCSSQSGHNTVSWYQQALGQGPQFIFQYYREEENGRGNFPPRFSGLQFPNYSSELNVNALELDDSALYLCASRPLMGQTNYGYTFGSGTRLTVV.